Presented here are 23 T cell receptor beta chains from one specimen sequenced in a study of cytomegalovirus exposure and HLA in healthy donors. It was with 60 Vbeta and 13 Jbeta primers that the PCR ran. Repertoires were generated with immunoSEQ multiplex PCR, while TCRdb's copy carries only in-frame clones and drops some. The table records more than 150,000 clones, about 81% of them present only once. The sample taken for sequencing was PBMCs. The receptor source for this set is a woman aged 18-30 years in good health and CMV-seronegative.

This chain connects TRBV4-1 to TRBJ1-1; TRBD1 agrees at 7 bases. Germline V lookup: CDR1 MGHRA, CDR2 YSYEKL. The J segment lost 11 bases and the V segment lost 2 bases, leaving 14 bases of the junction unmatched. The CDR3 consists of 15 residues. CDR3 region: CASSQTDRSGVWAFF. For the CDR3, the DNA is TGCGCCAGCAGCCAAACGGACAGGTCGGGCGTATGGGCTTTCTTT.

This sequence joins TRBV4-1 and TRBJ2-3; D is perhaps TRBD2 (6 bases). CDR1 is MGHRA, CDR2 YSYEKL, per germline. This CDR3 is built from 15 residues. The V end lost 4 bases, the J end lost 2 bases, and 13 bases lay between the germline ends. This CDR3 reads CASSPGEVNTDTQYF. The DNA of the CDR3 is TGCGCCAGCAGCCCCGGGGAGGTAAACACAGATACGCAGTATTTT.

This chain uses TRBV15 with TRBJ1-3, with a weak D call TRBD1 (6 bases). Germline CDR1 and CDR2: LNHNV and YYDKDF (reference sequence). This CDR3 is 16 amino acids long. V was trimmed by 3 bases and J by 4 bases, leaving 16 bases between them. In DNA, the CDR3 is TGTGCCACCAGCAGTTCCGGTGAGACAGGAGGAAACACCATATATTTT. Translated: CATSSSGETGGNTIYF.

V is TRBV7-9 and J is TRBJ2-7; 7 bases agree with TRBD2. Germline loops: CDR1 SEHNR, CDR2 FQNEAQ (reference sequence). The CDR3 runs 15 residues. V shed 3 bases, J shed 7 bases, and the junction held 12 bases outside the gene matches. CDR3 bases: TGTGCCAGCAGCTTTGTCGGGACTAAAGGCGAGGAGCAGTACTTC. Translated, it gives CASSFVGTKGEEQYF.

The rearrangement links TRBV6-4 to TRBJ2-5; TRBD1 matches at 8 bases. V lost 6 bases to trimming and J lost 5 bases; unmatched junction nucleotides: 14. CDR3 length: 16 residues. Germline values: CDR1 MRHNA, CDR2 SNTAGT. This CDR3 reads CASSPGVQGAGETQYF. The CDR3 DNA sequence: TGTGCCAGCAGCCCAGGCGTGCAGGGGGCTGGGGAGACCCAGTACTTC.

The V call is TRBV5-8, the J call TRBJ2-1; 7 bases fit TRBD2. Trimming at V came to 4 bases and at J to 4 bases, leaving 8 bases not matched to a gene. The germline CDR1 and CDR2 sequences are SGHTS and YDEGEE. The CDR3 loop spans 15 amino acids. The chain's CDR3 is CASSPKRGSYNEQFF. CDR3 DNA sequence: TGTGCCAGCAGCCCGAAGCGGGGTAGTTACAATGAGCAGTTCTTC.

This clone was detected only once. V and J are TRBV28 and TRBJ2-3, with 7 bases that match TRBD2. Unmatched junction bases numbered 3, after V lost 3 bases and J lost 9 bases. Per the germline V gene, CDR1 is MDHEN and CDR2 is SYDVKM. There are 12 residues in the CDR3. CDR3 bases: TGTGCCAGCAGTTTCGGCGGGAGCACGCAGTATTTT. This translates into CASSFGGSTQYF.

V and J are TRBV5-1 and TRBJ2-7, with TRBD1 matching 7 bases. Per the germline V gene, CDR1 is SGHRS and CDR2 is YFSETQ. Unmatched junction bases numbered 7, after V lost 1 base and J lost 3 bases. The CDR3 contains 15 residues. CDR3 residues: CASSLLGTENYEQYF. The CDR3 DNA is TGCGCCAGCAGCTTGTTGGGGACAGAGAACTACGAGCAGTACTTC.

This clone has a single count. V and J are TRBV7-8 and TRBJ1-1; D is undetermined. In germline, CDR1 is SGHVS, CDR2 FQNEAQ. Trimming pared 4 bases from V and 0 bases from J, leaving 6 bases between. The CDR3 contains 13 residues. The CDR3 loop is CASSSLLNTEAFF. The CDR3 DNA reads TGTGCCAGCAGCTCTCTATTGAACACTGAAGCTTTCTTT.

CDR3 sequence reads: CASSTTGGDEQYF. In DNA form, the CDR3 reads TGTGCCAGCAGCACGACAGGGGGCGACGAGCAGTACTTC. The chain has TRBV7-6 and TRBJ2-7; 10 positions match TRBD1. Germline V lookup: CDR1 SGHVS, CDR2 FNYEAQ. The CDR3 extends over 13 amino acids. V shed 5 bases, J shed 5 bases, and the junction held 3 bases outside the gene matches.

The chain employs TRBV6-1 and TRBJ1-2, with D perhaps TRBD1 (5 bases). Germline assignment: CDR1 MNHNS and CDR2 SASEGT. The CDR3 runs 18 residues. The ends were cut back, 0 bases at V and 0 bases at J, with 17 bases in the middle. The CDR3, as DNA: TGTGCCAGCAGTGAAGCGCCCCCAGGGTTGGGGACTAACTATGGCTACACCTTC. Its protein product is CASSEAPPGLGTNYGYTF.

The DNA of the CDR3 is TGTGCCAGCAGTTTGGACTTGGCTGGGGCCAACGTCCTGACTTTC. Protein sequence: CASSLDLAGANVLTF. The genes are TRBV28 and TRBJ2-6; TRBD2 might be the D (5 bases). V lost 3 bases to trimming and J lost 2 bases, with 8 bases between them. This CDR3 has 15 residues. Germline-derived CDR1 and CDR2 are MDHEN and SYDVKM.

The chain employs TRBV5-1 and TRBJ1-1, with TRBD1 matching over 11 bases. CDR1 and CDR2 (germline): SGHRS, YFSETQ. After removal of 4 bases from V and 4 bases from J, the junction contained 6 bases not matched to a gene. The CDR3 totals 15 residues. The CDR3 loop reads CASSKGQGAITEAFF. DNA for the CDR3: TGCGCCAGCAGCAAAGGACAGGGGGCCATCACTGAAGCTTTCTTT.

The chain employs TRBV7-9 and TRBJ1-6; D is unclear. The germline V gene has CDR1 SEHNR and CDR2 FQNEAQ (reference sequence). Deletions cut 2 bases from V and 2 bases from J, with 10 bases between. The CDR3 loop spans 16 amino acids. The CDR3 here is CASSLIPGAYNSPLHF. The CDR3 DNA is TGTGCCAGCAGCTTAATTCCGGGTGCCTATAATTCACCCCTCCACTTT.

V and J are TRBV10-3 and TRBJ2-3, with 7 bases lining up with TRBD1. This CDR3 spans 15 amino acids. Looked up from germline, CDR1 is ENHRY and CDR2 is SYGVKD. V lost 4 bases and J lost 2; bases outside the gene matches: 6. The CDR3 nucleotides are TGTGCCATCAGTGGAAAGGGGGCGGACACAGATACGCAGTATTTT. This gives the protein CAISGKGADTDTQYF.

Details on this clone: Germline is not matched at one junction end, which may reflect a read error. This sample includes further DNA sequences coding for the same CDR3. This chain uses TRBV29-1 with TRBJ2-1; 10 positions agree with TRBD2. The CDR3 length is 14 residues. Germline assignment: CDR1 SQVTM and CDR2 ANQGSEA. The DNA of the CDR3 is TGCAGCGGGTGCCTAGCGGGGGAAAACAATGAACAGTTCTTC. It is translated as CSGCLAGENNEQFF.

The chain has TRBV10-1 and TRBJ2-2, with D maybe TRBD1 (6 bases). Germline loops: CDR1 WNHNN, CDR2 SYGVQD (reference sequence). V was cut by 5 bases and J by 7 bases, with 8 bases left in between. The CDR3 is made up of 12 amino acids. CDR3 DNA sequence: TGCGCCAGCAGTACAGGGTACGGGGAGCTGTTTTTT. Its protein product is CASSTGYGELFF.

The CDR3 spells CASSEDRSAPYGYTF. CDR3 bases: TGTGCCAGCAGCGAAGACAGGTCGGCCCCGTATGGCTACACCTTC. This chain uses TRBV5-4 with TRBJ1-2, with a weak D call TRBD1 (6 bases). V shed 4 bases and J shed 5 bases, with 18 bases lying between them. Per germline, CDR1 SGHNT and CDR2 YYREEE (reference sequence). CDR3 size: 15 residues.

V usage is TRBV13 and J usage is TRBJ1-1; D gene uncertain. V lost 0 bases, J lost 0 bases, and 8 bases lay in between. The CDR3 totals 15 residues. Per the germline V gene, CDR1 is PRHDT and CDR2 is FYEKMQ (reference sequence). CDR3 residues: CASSLGQDLNTEAFF. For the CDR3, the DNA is TGTGCCAGCAGCTTAGGGCAGGATTTGAACACTGAAGCTTTCTTT.

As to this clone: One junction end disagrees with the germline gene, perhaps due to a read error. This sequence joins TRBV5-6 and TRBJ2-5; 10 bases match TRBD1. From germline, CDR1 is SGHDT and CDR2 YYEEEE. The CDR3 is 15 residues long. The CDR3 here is CANSQGQGNRETQYF. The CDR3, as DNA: TGTGCCAACAGCCAGGGACAGGGGAATAGGGAGACCCAGTACTTC.

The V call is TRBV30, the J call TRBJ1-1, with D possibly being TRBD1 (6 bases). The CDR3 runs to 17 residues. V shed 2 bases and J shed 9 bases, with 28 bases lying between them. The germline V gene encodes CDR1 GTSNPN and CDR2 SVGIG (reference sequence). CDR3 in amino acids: CAWSLSLGSGGAVKAFF. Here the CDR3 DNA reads TGTGCCTGGAGTCTATCCTTGGGTTCCGGGGGGGCGGTGAAAGCTTTCTTT. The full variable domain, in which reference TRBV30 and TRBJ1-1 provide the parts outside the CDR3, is SQTIHQWPATLVQPVGSPLSLECTVEGTSNPNLYWYRQAAGRGLQLLFYSVGIGQISSEVPQNLSASRPQDRQFILSSKKLLLSDSGFYLCAWSLSLGSGGAVKAFFGQGTRLTVV.

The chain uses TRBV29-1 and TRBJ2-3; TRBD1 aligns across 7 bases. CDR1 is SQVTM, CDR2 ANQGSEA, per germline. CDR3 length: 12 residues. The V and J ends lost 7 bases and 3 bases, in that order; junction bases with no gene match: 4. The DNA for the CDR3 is TGCAGCGCGCGACAGGGTACAGATACGCAGTATTTT. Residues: CSARQGTDTQYF.

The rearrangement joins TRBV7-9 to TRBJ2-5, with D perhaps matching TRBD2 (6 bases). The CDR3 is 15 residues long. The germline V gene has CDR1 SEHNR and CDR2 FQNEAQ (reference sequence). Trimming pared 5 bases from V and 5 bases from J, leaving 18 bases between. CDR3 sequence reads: CASSAASRERETQYF. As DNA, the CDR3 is TGTGCCAGCAGCGCCGCTTCCCGGGAGCGTGAGACCCAGTACTTC.